This TCR beta chain was captured in a study of T-cell memory formation after mild COVID-19. The CDR3 loop spans 16 amino acids. V lost 4 bases to trimming and J lost 7 bases, with 21 bases between them. Germline CDR1 is LGHDT and CDR2 is YNNKEL (reference sequence). TCRdb reprocessed the 5' RACE reads with MiXCR, giving one entry per CDR3 protein. Among hundreds of thousands of distinct CDR3 sequences, approximately 27% were seen once, and the ten largest hold approximately 13%. With regard to this clonotype: Its antigen remains unidentified.

Findings and caveats of the study: CM and EM subsets held most contracting CD4+ clones; EMRA held CD8+ ones.

The chain uses TRBV3-1 and TRBJ2-3, with D possibly matching TRBD2 (6 bases). Sequenced: PBMCs or a T cell subset sorted from them (not recorded which). This TCR was sampled from an adult woman who had mild COVID-19 (a few samples of this study predate the infection). Cell type and time point are not known. CDR3 region: CASSLTSGRDDNTQYF. CDR3 in DNA: TGTGCCAGCAGCCTCACCAGCGGGCGCGATGACAATACGCAGTATTTT.